The 7 T cell receptor beta chains below all came from one sample that was sequenced in a study of T cell responses to AZD1222 COVID-19 vaccine (dated by TCRdb to the early 2020s). Explained via the paper, the time point label denotes: baseline before first vaccination. Libraries were constructed by the immunoSEQ multiplex PCR assay. Drawn from immuneACCESS, this table holds only the in-frame rearrangements with V and J called that TCRdb kept. Clones are partly lost; checked studies trace under half to an unresolved V gene and leave the rest unexplained. Counted in this sample were 150,000 or so clones; just under 95% of them appeared once. The ten top clones hold approximately 5.4% of the sample. The specimen was peripheral blood, collected on day 0 of AZD1222 vaccination. The origin of the receptors is an adult in good health.

In regard to this clone: At one end, the junction sequence differs from germline, possibly due to a read error. The rearrangement links TRBV25-1 to TRBJ1-3, with D perhaps matching TRBD1 (6 bases). The germline V gene has CDR1 MGHDK and CDR2 SYGVNS. The CDR3 length is 16 residues. Written as DNA, the CDR3 is TGTGCCAGCAGGGCGGGACACGGAGATTCTGGGAACACCATATATTTT. Residues: CASRAGHGDSGNTIYF.

The chain is built from TRBV2 and TRBJ2-7; 8 positions agree with TRBD1. The CDR3 is made up of 18 amino acids. Germline loops: CDR1 SNHLY, CDR2 FYNNEI. The ends lost 5 bases at V and 2 bases at J; junction bases unmatched: 17. For the CDR3, the DNA is TGTGCCAGCAGTCCCCCGGGAGTTAGACAGGGGCGAACCTACGAGCAGTACTTC. Residues: CASSPPGVRQGRTYEQYF.

V and J are TRBV27 and TRBJ2-7; D remains ambiguous. Trimming took 2 bases from V and 4 from J, leaving 12 bases between them. This CDR3 comprises 14 residues. The V gene's germline CDR1 is MNHEY and CDR2 SMNVEV (reference sequence). The CDR3 sequence is CASSLAPDGYEQYF. As DNA, the CDR3 is TGTGCCAGCAGTTTAGCTCCGGACGGGTACGAGCAGTACTTC.

This chain uses TRBV3-1 (or the pseudogene TRBV3-2) with TRBJ1-5; 7 bases are shared with TRBD1. The V segment lost 3 bases and the J segment 7 bases; nucleotides outside the gene matches: 6. The CDR3 is made up of 14 amino acids. From germline, CDR1 is LGHDT and CDR2 YNNKEL (reference sequence). The CDR3 coding sequence is TGTGCCAGCAGCCAGGGGCTAGGGGGCCAGCCCCAGCATTTT. Its protein is CASSQGLGGQPQHF.

CDR3 nucleotide sequence: TGTGCTAGTGGTTTTACCAACACAGATACGCAGTATTTT. Encoded protein: CASGFTNTDTQYF. V and J are TRBV12-5 and TRBJ2-3; D is unresolved. This CDR3 region has 13 residues. Germline-derived CDR1 and CDR2 are LGHNT and FRNRAP. Between the trimmed V and J ends, which lost 3 bases and 2 bases, there was a span of 6 bases. Combining the CDR3 with reference TRBV12-5 and TRBJ2-3 gives the whole variable domain DARVTQTPRHKVTEMGQEVTMRCQPILGHNTVFWYRQTMMQGLELLAYFRNRAPLDDSGMPKDRFSAEMPDATLATLKIQPSEPRDSAVYFCASGFTNTDTQYFGPGTRLTVL.

The chain joins TRBV7-2 to TRBJ2-1; possible D gene TRBD2, 6 bases. Germline CDR1 and CDR2: SGHTA and FQGNSA. The V end was cut by 4 bases, the J end by 0 bases, with 19 bases between. This CDR3 spans 18 amino acids. The CDR3 nucleotides read TGTGCCAGCAGCTCGCGAGGGTCCGGGGGTAGCTCCTACAATGAGCAGTTCTTC. It encodes CASSSRGSGGSSYNEQFF.

The chain couples TRBV6-1 to TRBJ1-5; D is ambiguous. Deletions cut 2 bases from V and 0 bases from J, with 8 bases between. The CDR3 extends over 15 amino acids. Germline-derived CDR1 and CDR2 are MNHNS and SASEGT. The CDR3 here is CASSERLSSNQPQHF. CDR3 nucleotides: TGTGCCAGCAGTGAAAGATTGTCTAGCAATCAGCCCCAGCATTTT.